The rows below give T cell receptor beta chains drawn from one sample of a study of blood T cell repertoires in COVID-19. Profiling relied on immunoSEQ multiplex PCR, and the TCRdb table lists in-frame clones only, not all of them. The sample has 90,000 to 120,000 clones; around four fifths are singletons. Material: peripheral blood. The receptor set was obtained from a man aged 70 or older with acute or convalescent COVID-19. The CDR3 runs from the conserved cysteine through the conserved F or W. The order of the fields is CDR3 length, D gene, J gene, clone size, V gene, CDR3 protein, CDR3 DNA. The D gene is left open where the match is weak. Part of the rows lack a size; the others show once, few, many or a class for expanded clones.

CDR3 length: 13
D gene: TRBD1
J gene: TRBJ2-3
clone size: NA
V gene: TRBV5-1
CDR3 protein: CASSFGQGGTQYF
CDR3 DNA: TGCGCCAGCAGCTTTGGACAGGGGGGTACGCAGTATTTT

CDR3 length: 16
D gene: NA
J gene: TRBJ2-3
clone size: NA
V gene: TRBV7-2
CDR3 protein: CASSLVGLPNGDTQYF
CDR3 DNA: TGTGCCAGCAGCTTAGTGGGTCTGCCCAACGGGGATACGCAGTATTTT

CDR3 length: 16
D gene: TRBD1
J gene: TRBJ1-2
clone size: NA
V gene: TRBV11-1
CDR3 protein: CASSLRDRAYGYGYTF
CDR3 DNA: TGTGCCAGCAGCCTCCGGGACAGGGCGTATGGCTATGGCTACACCTTC

CDR3 length: 16
D gene: TRBD2
J gene: TRBJ2-3
clone size: NA
V gene: TRBV7-8
CDR3 protein: CASSPGLAGVEDTQYF
CDR3 DNA: TGTGCCAGCAGCCCGGGACTAGCGGGGGTAGAAGATACGCAGTATTTT

CDR3 length: 16
D gene: TRBD1
J gene: TRBJ2-3
clone size: once
V gene: TRBV5-1
CDR3 protein: CASSLDGQGPTDTQYF
CDR3 DNA: TGCGCCAGCAGCTTGGATGGACAGGGACCCACAGATACGCAGTATTTT

CDR3 length: 16
D gene: NA
J gene: TRBJ1-1
clone size: once
V gene: TRBV18
CDR3 protein: CASSLFSRGMNTEAFF
CDR3 DNA: TGTGCCAGCTCCCTTTTTAGTAGGGGAATGAACACTGAAGCTTTCTTT

CDR3 length: 16
D gene: TRBD1
J gene: TRBJ1-2
clone size: NA
V gene: TRBV9
CDR3 protein: CASSVDPGQVEGGYTF
CDR3 DNA: TGTGCCAGCAGCGTAGACCCTGGACAGGTGGAAGGTGGCTACACCTTC

CDR3 length: 19
D gene: NA
J gene: TRBJ2-7
clone size: NA
V gene: TRBV14
CDR3 protein: CASSQDTWGLGDRAYEQYF
CDR3 DNA: TGTGCCAGCAGCCAAGATACTTGGGGACTGGGGGACAGAGCCTACGAGCAGTACTTC

CDR3 length: 17
D gene: TRBD2
J gene: TRBJ2-7
clone size: NA
V gene: TRBV9
CDR3 protein: CASSWGTSGGLYSEQYF
CDR3 DNA: TGTGCCAGCAGCTGGGGGACTAGCGGGGGCCTTTACTCCGAGCAGTACTTC

CDR3 length: 17
D gene: TRBD1
J gene: TRBJ1-6
clone size: NA
V gene: TRBV18
CDR3 protein: CASSPSGTGAGNSPLHF
CDR3 DNA: TGTGCCAGCTCACCCTCCGGGACAGGGGCGGGTAATTCACCCCTCCACTTT

CDR3 length: 15
D gene: TRBD1
J gene: TRBJ2-1
clone size: NA
V gene: TRBV6-6
CDR3 protein: CAAIEGARGYNEQFF
CDR3 DNA: TGTGCCGCCATTGAGGGGGCAAGAGGTTACAATGAGCAGTTCTTC

CDR3 length: 17
D gene: TRBD1
J gene: TRBJ1-5
clone size: once
V gene: TRBV10-2
CDR3 protein: CASSEPGQGLSNQPQHF
CDR3 DNA: TGCGCCAGCAGTGAACCGGGACAGGGTTTAAGCAATCAGCCCCAGCATTTT

CDR3 length: 12
D gene: NA
J gene: TRBJ2-3
clone size: NA
V gene: TRBV12-3/TRBV12-4
CDR3 protein: CASSFQGDTQYF
CDR3 DNA: TGTGCCAGCAGTTTTCAGGGAGATACGCAGTATTTT

CDR3 length: 15
D gene: NA
J gene: TRBJ2-1
clone size: NA
V gene: TRBV6-2/TRBV6-3
CDR3 protein: CASTPFGGKNNEQFF
CDR3 DNA: TGTGCCAGCACCCCCTTCGGGGGTAAAAACAATGAGCAGTTCTTC

CDR3 length: 15
D gene: NA
J gene: TRBJ1-6
clone size: NA
V gene: TRBV6-5
CDR3 protein: CASIIPGGLNSPLHF
CDR3 DNA: TGTGCCAGCATTATCCCCGGGGGGCTTAATTCACCCCTCCACTTT

CDR3 length: 16
D gene: NA
J gene: TRBJ1-3
clone size: NA
V gene: TRBV3-1/TRBV3-2
CDR3 protein: CASSQGAPGSGNTIYF
CDR3 DNA: TGTGCCAGCAGCCAAGGGGCTCCAGGGTCAGGAAACACCATATATTTT

CDR3 length: 15
D gene: TRBD2
J gene: TRBJ2-7
clone size: NA
V gene: TRBV19
CDR3 protein: CASTPSGGASYEQYF
CDR3 DNA: TGTGCCAGTACTCCAAGCGGGGGGGCTAGTTACGAGCAGTACTTC

CDR3 length: 15
D gene: NA
J gene: TRBJ2-3
clone size: NA
V gene: TRBV29-1
CDR3 protein: CSVEAPERGTDTQYF
CDR3 DNA: TGCAGCGTTGAAGCCCCCGAGCGAGGCACAGATACGCAGTATTTT

CDR3 length: 13
D gene: NA
J gene: TRBJ2-2
clone size: NA
V gene: TRBV10-2
CDR3 protein: CASSERGSGELFF
CDR3 DNA: TGCGCCAGCAGTGAAAGGGGGTCCGGGGAGCTGTTTTTT

CDR3 length: 14
D gene: TRBD1
J gene: TRBJ1-4
clone size: NA
V gene: TRBV19
CDR3 protein: CASSKGADNEKLFF
CDR3 DNA: TGTGCCAGTAGTAAGGGGGCCGATAATGAAAAACTGTTTTTT

CDR3 length: 16
D gene: TRBD2
J gene: TRBJ2-7
clone size: NA
V gene: TRBV6-2/TRBV6-3
CDR3 protein: CASSYGRGGVSYEQYF
CDR3 DNA: TGTGCCAGCAGTTACGGGCGGGGGGGGGTCTCCTACGAGCAGTACTTC

CDR3 length: 14
D gene: TRBD1
J gene: TRBJ1-1
clone size: few
V gene: TRBV5-1
CDR3 protein: CASSPTGRNTEAFF
CDR3 DNA: TGCGCCAGCAGCCCGACAGGGAGGAACACTGAAGCTTTCTTT

CDR3 length: 16
D gene: NA
J gene: TRBJ2-5
clone size: NA
V gene: TRBV4-3
CDR3 protein: CASSQVPFMQGETQYF
CDR3 DNA: TGCGCCAGCAGCCAAGTTCCCTTTATGCAGGGAGAGACCCAGTACTTC

CDR3 length: 14
D gene: TRBD1
J gene: TRBJ2-1
clone size: NA
V gene: TRBV5-4
CDR3 protein: CASSPGQGYNEQFF
CDR3 DNA: TGTGCCAGCAGCCCGGGACAGGGATACAATGAGCAGTTCTTC

CDR3 length: 17
D gene: TRBD1
J gene: TRBJ1-5
clone size: NA
V gene: TRBV7-8
CDR3 protein: CASSALDRGRSNQPQHF
CDR3 DNA: TGTGCCAGCAGCGCCCTAGACAGGGGACGGAGCAATCAGCCCCAGCATTTT

CDR3 length: 14
D gene: NA
J gene: TRBJ1-1
clone size: NA
V gene: TRBV7-9
CDR3 protein: CASSLGMGIFEAFF
CDR3 DNA: TGTGCCAGCAGCTTAGGGATGGGCATTTTTGAAGCTTTCTTT

CDR3 length: 17
D gene: TRBD1
J gene: TRBJ1-2
clone size: NA
V gene: TRBV15
CDR3 protein: CATSRRDRGSLNYGYTF
CDR3 DNA: TGTGCCACCAGCAGGCGGGACAGGGGGTCCCTTAACTATGGCTACACCTTC

CDR3 length: 14
D gene: NA
J gene: TRBJ2-5
clone size: NA
V gene: TRBV5-1
CDR3 protein: CASSLGEGGETQYF
CDR3 DNA: TGCGCCAGCAGCTTGGGTGAGGGCGGAGAGACCCAGTACTTC

CDR3 length: 12
D gene: NA
J gene: TRBJ1-2
clone size: NA
V gene: TRBV2
CDR3 protein: CASSETGYGYTF
CDR3 DNA: TGTGCCAGCAGTGAAACAGGGTACGGCTACACCTTC

CDR3 length: 16
D gene: TRBD1
J gene: TRBJ1-1
clone size: NA
V gene: TRBV9
CDR3 protein: CASSPILKTGGTEAFF
CDR3 DNA: TGTGCCAGCAGCCCAATTCTCAAGACAGGGGGCACTGAAGCTTTCTTT

CDR3 length: 14
D gene: NA
J gene: TRBJ1-1
clone size: NA
V gene: TRBV19
CDR3 protein: CASRQQGRNTEAFF
CDR3 DNA: TGTGCCAGTAGGCAACAGGGAAGGAACACTGAAGCTTTCTTT

CDR3 length: 16
D gene: NA
J gene: TRBJ1-6
clone size: NA
V gene: TRBV6-5
CDR3 protein: CASSYSTRETNSPLHF
CDR3 DNA: TGTGCCAGCAGTTACTCGACCCGGGAAACGAATTCACCCCTCCACTTT

CDR3 length: 16
D gene: TRBD1
J gene: TRBJ1-3
clone size: few
V gene: TRBV7-6
CDR3 protein: CASSLGQGAPGNTIYF
CDR3 DNA: TGTGCCAGCAGCCTGGGACAGGGGGCTCCTGGAAACACCATATATTTT

CDR3 length: 14
D gene: NA
J gene: TRBJ1-5
clone size: NA
V gene: TRBV4-2
CDR3 protein: CASSQGAVNQPQHF
CDR3 DNA: TGTGCCAGCAGCCAGGGGGCCGTTAATCAGCCCCAGCATTTT

CDR3 length: 12
D gene: NA
J gene: TRBJ1-4
clone size: NA
V gene: TRBV7-9
CDR3 protein: CASSFGIEKLFF
CDR3 DNA: TGTGCCAGCAGCTTCGGGATTGAAAAACTGTTTTTT

CDR3 length: 13
D gene: TRBD2
J gene: TRBJ2-1
clone size: NA
V gene: TRBV10-3
CDR3 protein: CAIGLAGLNEQFF
CDR3 DNA: TGTGCCATCGGACTAGCGGGTTTGAATGAGCAGTTCTTC

CDR3 length: 16
D gene: TRBD2
J gene: TRBJ2-3
clone size: NA
V gene: TRBV3-1/TRBV3-2
CDR3 protein: CASSPYLGGITDTQYF
CDR3 DNA: TGTGCCAGCAGCCCTTACCTCGGGGGGATCACAGATACGCAGTATTTT

CDR3 length: 16
D gene: TRBD1
J gene: TRBJ1-2
clone size: NA
V gene: TRBV6-5
CDR3 protein: CASSYLAGTGGDGYTF
CDR3 DNA: TGTGCCAGCAGTTACTTGGCCGGGACAGGGGGCGATGGCTACACCTTC

CDR3 length: 14
D gene: NA
J gene: TRBJ1-1
clone size: NA
V gene: TRBV18
CDR3 protein: CASSPPLGAQEAFF
CDR3 DNA: TGTGCCAGCTCACCTCCGCTGGGGGCCCAAGAAGCTTTCTTT